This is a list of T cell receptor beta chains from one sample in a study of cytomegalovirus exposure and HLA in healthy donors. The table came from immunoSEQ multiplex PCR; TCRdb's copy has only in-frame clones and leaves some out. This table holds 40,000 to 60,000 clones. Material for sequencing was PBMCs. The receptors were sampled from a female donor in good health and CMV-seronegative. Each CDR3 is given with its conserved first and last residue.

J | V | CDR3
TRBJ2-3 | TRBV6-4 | CASSGTGGTDTQYF
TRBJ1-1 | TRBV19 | CASSIGPSGTEAFF
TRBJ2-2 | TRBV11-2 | CASSVTRNTGELFF
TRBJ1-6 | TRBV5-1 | CASSLSIPPQGVFRTLHF
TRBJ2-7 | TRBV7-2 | CASSSGGGHGYEQYF
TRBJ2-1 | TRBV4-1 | CASSQLAGAVNEQFF
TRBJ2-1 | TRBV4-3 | CASSQARQGIGEQFF
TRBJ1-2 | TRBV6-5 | CASSFLQGLRGYTF
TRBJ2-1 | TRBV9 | CASSGREHYNEQFF
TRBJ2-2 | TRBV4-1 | CASSQTFGELFF
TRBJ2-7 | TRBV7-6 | CASSLGGTGGYEQYF
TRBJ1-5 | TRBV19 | CASSGTGTIMGNQPQHF
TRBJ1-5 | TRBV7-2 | CASSLTGGRRQPQHF
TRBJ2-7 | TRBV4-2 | CASSHGITGGVRHEQYF
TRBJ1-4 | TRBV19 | CASSQDRGWDEKLFF
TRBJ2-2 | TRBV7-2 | CASSFPGLGTGELFF
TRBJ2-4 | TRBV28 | CASSLASVNIQYF
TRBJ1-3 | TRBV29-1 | CSVSGSGNTIYF
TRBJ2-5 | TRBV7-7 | CASSTGLAEETQYF
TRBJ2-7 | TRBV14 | CASSHTGGSSYEQYF